A single sample is the source of the 18 T cell receptor beta chains below, sequenced in a study of blood T cells in healthy people across ages. A sample-barcoded 5' primer and a J-beta primer mix were used in a second PCR of roughly 7 to 11 cycles. TCRdb used MiXCR to reprocess the 5' RACE reads, holding one entry per CDR3 protein. The table records 600,000 to 1,000,000 distinct CDR3 sequences, around 25% of them present only once. The same data also went into a second study, on T cells of mothers and their children.

What was sequenced was blood. All receptors come from a boy aged 10-17 years in good health.

This rearrangement joins TRBV20-1 to TRBJ2-1, with 7 nucleotides matching TRBD2. The CDR3 is 15 residues long. V dropped 4 bases and J dropped 3; count of bases not matched to a gene: 9. The germline CDR1 and CDR2 sequences are DFQATT and SNEGSKA (reference sequence). CDR3 nucleotides: TGCAGTGCTATATGGGGCGGGAGCGGCTACAATGAGCAGTTCTTC. Translated: CSAIWGGSGYNEQFF.

This chain uses TRBV18 with TRBJ1-1, with D maybe TRBD1 (6 bases). Deletions cut 3 bases from V and 1 base from J, with 12 bases between. The CDR3 has 15 amino acids. Per germline, CDR1 KGHSH and CDR2 LQKENI. This chain's CDR3 is CASSPLDSKNTEAFF. CDR3 coding DNA: TGTGCCAGCTCACCGTTGGACAGTAAGAACACTGAAGCTTTCTTT. Filled out from reference TRBV18 and TRBJ1-1, the complete variable domain reads NAGVMQNPRHLVRRRGQEARLRCSPMKGHSHVYWYRQLPEEGLKFMVYLQKENIIDESGMPKERFSAEFPKEGPSILRIQQVVRGDSAAYFCASSPLDSKNTEAFFGQGTRLTVV.

This clonotype was picked up a small number of times. The chain links TRBV7-2 to TRBJ1-6; D is unresolved. The CDR3 is made up of 16 amino acids. The V end was cut by 1 base, the J end by 8 bases, with 15 bases between. Germline CDR1 is SGHTA and CDR2 is FQGNSA. CDR3: CASSLGYGGTYSPLHF. Written as DNA, the CDR3 is TGTGCCAGCAGCTTAGGTTACGGAGGTACCTATTCACCCCTCCACTTT.

This clonotype turned up a few times. This chain uses TRBV7-9 with TRBJ1-1; D uncertain. CDR3 length: 15 residues. Germline V gene sequence: CDR1 SEHNR, CDR2 FQNEAQ (reference sequence). V was cut by 0 bases and J by 1 base, with 9 bases left in between. In nucleotides, the CDR3 is TGTGCCAGCAGCTTAGCGCGGGTCCAGAACACTGAAGCTTTCTTT. Translating gives CASSLARVQNTEAFF.

This clonotype was picked up a small number of times. The V call is TRBV21-1, the J call TRBJ2-5; the DNA was not used to check the table's D call, TRBD1. TRBV21-1 is annotated as a pseudogene. The CDR3 spans 16 residues. CDR3: CASSWSGQGRRETQYF. DNA for the CDR3: TGTGCCAGCAGCTGGTCGGGACAGGGGCGGCGAGAGACCCAGTACTTC.

The V call is TRBV7-9, the J call TRBJ2-5; 8 bases are shared with TRBD2. The DNA matches TRBJ2-7 better at its end, which makes the J call doubtful. CDR1 is SEHNR and CDR2 is FQNEAQ in the germline V gene (reference sequence). This CDR3 region has 14 residues. The CDR3 region is CASSSSGRSYEQYF. In DNA, the CDR3 is TGTGCCAGCAGCTCAAGCGGGAGATCCTACGAGCAGTACTTC.

V is TRBV5-1 and J is TRBJ2-5, with D perhaps given as TRBD1 or TRBD2 (5 bases each). V lost 3 bases, J lost 5 bases, and 20 bases lay in between. This CDR3 has 16 residues. CDR1 and CDR2 (germline): SGHRS, YFSETQ. CDR3 bases: TGCGCCAGCAGCTCGGACGTGGGGTCCTGGGGGGAGACCCAGTACTTC. Translation: CASSSDVGSWGETQYF. The full variable domain, its missing parts supplied by reference TRBV5-1 and TRBJ2-5, is KAGVTQTPRYLIKTRGQQVTLSCSPISGHRSVSWYQQTPGQGLQFLFEYFSETQRNKGNFPGRFSGRQFSNSRSEMNVSTLELGDSALYLCASSSDVGSWGETQYFGPGTRLLVL.

V gene TRBV9 combines with J gene TRBJ2-5; no definite D call. Near its end, the DNA agrees better with TRBJ2-7, so the J call may be wrong. Germline CDR1 reads SGDLS; CDR2 reads YYNGEE. The CDR3 length is 13 residues. This chain's CDR3 is CASSVLSGFEQYF. DNA for the CDR3: TGTGCCAGCAGCGTATTATCCGGGTTCGAGCAGTACTTC.

The DNA for the CDR3 is TGTGCCAGCACCCCCAGCCCCGTGGAGACCCAGTACTTC. Translation gives CASTPSPVETQYF. The J gene is TRBJ2-5, the V gene TRBV7-8; D unresolved. Germline CDR1 SGHVS, CDR2 FQNEAQ. The V end lost 7 bases, the J end lost 5 bases, and 14 bases lay between the germline ends. This CDR3 has 13 residues.

V is TRBV12-3 or TRBV12-4 and J is TRBJ1-3, with no clear D. Trimming removed 3 bases from V and 8 bases from J, with 8 bases in between. This CDR3 is 12 amino acids long. In DNA form, the CDR3 reads TGTGCCAGCAGTTTTAATGGGTACACCATATATTTT. Its protein product is CASSFNGYTIYF.

This clonotype was counted at least ten times. V gene TRBV20-1 combines with J gene TRBJ2-7; 8 bases match TRBD2. V lost 0 bases and J lost 0; bases outside the gene matches: 4. In germline, CDR1 is DFQATT, CDR2 SNEGSKA (reference sequence). The CDR3 covers 15 residues. CDR3 amino acids: CSARDLAGSSYEQYF. DNA of the CDR3: TGCAGTGCTAGAGATCTAGCGGGTTCCTCCTACGAGCAGTACTTC.

This clonotype was seen only a few times. The chain employs TRBV28 and TRBJ2-7; no clear D gene. Germline V gene lookup returns CDR1 MDHEN and CDR2 SYDVKM. Trimming left V 3 bases short and J 4 bases short, with 13 bases between. CDR3 length: 14 residues. The CDR3 region has the DNA TGTGCCAGCAGTTTTGTAGGGTCCAGGTACGAGCAGTACTTC. Translated, it gives CASSFVGSRYEQYF.

This clonotype turned up a few times. This chain joins TRBV7-8 and TRBJ1-5; D is uncertain. Between the trimmed V and J ends, which lost 4 bases and 4 bases, there was a span of 14 bases. Germline V gene sequence: CDR1 SGHVS, CDR2 FQNEAQ. CDR3 length: 15 amino acids. The CDR3 sequence: CASSSSGDPNQPQHF. The DNA for the CDR3 is TGTGCCAGCAGCTCCTCGGGAGACCCAAATCAGCCCCAGCATTTT.

J is TRBJ1-5 and V is TRBV5-1, with D possibly being TRBD1 (5 bases). The CDR3 runs 15 residues. The V end lost 4 bases, the J end lost 2 bases, and 13 bases lay between the germline ends. Germline CDR1 reads SGHRS; CDR2 reads YFSETQ. CDR3: CASSRDGYCNQPQHF. For the CDR3, the DNA is TGCGCCAGCAGCCGGGACGGCTATTGCAATCAGCCCCAGCATTTT.

A few counts support this clonotype. V gene TRBV4-2 combines with J gene TRBJ1-4, with a weak D call TRBD1 (6 bases). This CDR3 contains 15 residues. The germline gives CDR1 LGHNA, CDR2 YNFKEQ. Trimming took off 3 bases at V and 4 bases at J, with 12 bases between the two ends. The CDR3 DNA sequence: TGTGCCAGCAGCCAGGTCGACAGGAGTAATGAAAAACTGTTTTTT. It specifies CASSQVDRSNEKLFF.

V and J are TRBV20-1 and TRBJ2-5; 8 bases are a match to TRBD1. TRBJ2-1 explains the end of the DNA better; the J call may be wrong. CDR3 size: 14 residues. Germline CDR1 DFQATT, CDR2 SNEGSKA (reference sequence). CDR3 nucleotides: TGCAGTGCCAACGGACAGGGCTTGATCAATGAGCAGTTCTTC. Protein sequence: CSANGQGLINEQFF.

This clonotype came up a few times. The rearrangement uses TRBV7-3 and TRBJ1-1, with D perhaps matching TRBD1 (5 bases). Trimming stripped 0 bases from V and 7 bases from J, with 9 bases between. CDR1 and CDR2 from the germline V gene are SGHTA and FQGTGA. The CDR3 is 13 residues long. For the CDR3, the DNA is TGTGCCAGCAGCTTAACCGGGGCCGATGAAGCTTTCTTT. Protein: CASSLTGADEAFF.

With respect to this clonotype: The junction differs from germline at one of its ends, possibly a read error. CDR3 in amino acids: CSAQASGERITDTQYF. The DNA for the CDR3 is TGCAGTGCTCAGGCTTCCGGCGAGCGGATCACAGATACGCAATATTTT. The chain couples TRBV20-1 to TRBJ2-3, with a possible D match to TRBD2 (5 bases). This CDR3 has 16 amino acids. Germline-derived CDR1 and CDR2 are DFQATT and SNEGSKA (reference sequence).